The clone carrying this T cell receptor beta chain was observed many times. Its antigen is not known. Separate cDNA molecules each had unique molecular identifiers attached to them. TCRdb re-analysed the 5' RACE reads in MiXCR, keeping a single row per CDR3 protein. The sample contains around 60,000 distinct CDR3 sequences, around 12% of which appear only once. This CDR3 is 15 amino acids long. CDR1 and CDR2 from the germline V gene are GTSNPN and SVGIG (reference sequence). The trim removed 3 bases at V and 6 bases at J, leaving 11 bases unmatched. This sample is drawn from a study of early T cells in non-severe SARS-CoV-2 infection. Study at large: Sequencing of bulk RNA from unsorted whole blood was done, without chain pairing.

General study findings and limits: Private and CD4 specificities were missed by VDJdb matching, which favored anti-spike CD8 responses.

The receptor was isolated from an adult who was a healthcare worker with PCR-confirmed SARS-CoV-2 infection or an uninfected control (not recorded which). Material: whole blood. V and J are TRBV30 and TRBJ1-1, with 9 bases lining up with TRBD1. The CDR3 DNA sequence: TGTGCCTGGAGGGGGACAGGGTTCAAGATATCTGAAGCTTTCTTT. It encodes CAWRGTGFKISEAFF. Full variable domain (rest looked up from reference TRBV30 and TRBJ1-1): SQTIHQWPATLVQPVGSPLSLECTVEGTSNPNLYWYRQAAGRGLQLLFYSVGIGQISSEVPQNLSASRPQDRQFILSSKKLLLSDSGFYLCAWRGTGFKISEAFFGQGTRLTVV.